This T cell receptor beta chain was observed in a study of cytomegalovirus exposure and HLA in healthy donors. 13 Jbeta primers and 60 Vbeta primers were used for the PCR. Per the original data handling: Among the unique TCR beta chains that a later analysis counted, about 85 million in all, 9.5 million to 12 million were shared. Data came from immunoSEQ multiplex PCR; TCRdb stores just in-frame clones and leaves some out. D and trimming were read from the DNA, whereas the V and J calls and clone size are those reported in that table. The repertoire holds some 170,000 clones, with 70% to 90% as singletons. The germline gives CDR1 MNHNS, CDR2 SASEGT. With V trimmed by 4 bases and J by 2 bases, 2 bases remained unmatched. This CDR3 has 14 amino acids. Overall study findings and caveats: A missense DCLRE1C variant was associated with V- and J-gene trimming of TCR beta chains in a later analysis, and an independent cohort replicated the association. In an earlier analysis, in some 540 donors, most V segments appeared productive either ~90% or ~30% of the time.

The table lists this clone with a few counts. Its antigen is still unknown. This sample includes further DNA sequences coding for the same CDR3. The sample taken for sequencing was PBMCs. This clonotype originated in a woman under 30 in good health and CMV-seronegative. V gene TRBV6-1 combines with J gene TRBJ1-5; 7 bases align to TRBD1. CDR3 nucleotides: TGTGCCAGCAGTGGACAGGGCGGCAATCAGCCCCAGCATTTT. Its protein is CASSGQGGNQPQHF.